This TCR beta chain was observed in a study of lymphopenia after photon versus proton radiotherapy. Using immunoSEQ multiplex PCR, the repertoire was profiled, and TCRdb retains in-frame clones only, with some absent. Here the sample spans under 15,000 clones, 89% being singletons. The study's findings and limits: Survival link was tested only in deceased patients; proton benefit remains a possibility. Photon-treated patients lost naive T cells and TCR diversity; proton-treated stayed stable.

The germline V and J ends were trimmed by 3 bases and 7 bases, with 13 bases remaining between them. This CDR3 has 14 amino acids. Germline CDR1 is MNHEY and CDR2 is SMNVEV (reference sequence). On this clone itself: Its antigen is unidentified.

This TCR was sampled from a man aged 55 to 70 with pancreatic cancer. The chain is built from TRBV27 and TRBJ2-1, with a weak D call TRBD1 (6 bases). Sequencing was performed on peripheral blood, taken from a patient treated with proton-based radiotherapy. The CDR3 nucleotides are TGTGCCAGCAGTTTTCAGGGGCGGCAGAATGAGCAGTTCTTC. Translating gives CASSFQGRQNEQFF.